Sequencing of this T cell receptor (beta chain) was carried out in a study of OX40 agonist ivuxolimab in advanced cancers. Study background: Enrolled patients in dose escalation had cancers that were hepatocellular carcinoma, melanoma, renal cell or head and neck cancer. Treatment received earlier with anti-PD-1, anti-PD-L1 or anti-CTLA-4 agents was allowed, and over 30% had some.

The V segment lost 2 bases and the J segment 5 bases; nucleotides outside the gene matches: 5. CDR3 length: 14 residues. The V gene's germline CDR1 is SGHTA and CDR2 FQGNSA. Libraries were prepared by immunoSEQ multiplex PCR; TCRdb keeps only in-frame clonotypes and omits some of them. Of some 82,000 clones in the sample, 80% to 90% were seen once. The sample was CD4+ or CD8+ T cells sorted from blood, taken in a trial of the OX40 agonist ivuxolimab. The chain recombines TRBV7-2 with TRBJ2-7, with 8 nucleotides matching TRBD2. This TCR was recovered from an adult with an advanced solid tumor such as melanoma, head and neck, liver or kidney cancer. The CDR3 loop is CASSLSGRFNEQYF. For the CDR3, the DNA is TGTGCCAGCAGCTTAAGCGGGAGATTCAACGAGCAGTACTTC. Filled out from reference TRBV7-2 and TRBJ2-7, the complete variable domain reads GAGVSQSPSNKVTEKGKDVELRCDPISGHTALYWYRQSLGQGLEFLIYFQGNSAPDKSGLPSDRFSAERTGGSVSTLTIQRTQQEDSAVYLCASSLSGRFNEQYFGPGTRLTVT.